The 19 T cell receptor beta chains reported below all come from one sample, sequenced in a study of blood T cell repertoires in COVID-19. The method was immunoSEQ multiplex PCR; TCRdb's version includes in-frame clones alone and lacks a portion of them. Among approximately 74,000 clones, nearly 90% were seen once, and the ten largest hold around 6.6%. Sequencing was carried out using peripheral blood. The receptor set was obtained from a man between 65 and 79 years old with acute or convalescent COVID-19.

This chain joins TRBV29-1 and TRBJ2-3; possibly TRBD2 for D (6 bases). V was clipped by 3 bases and J by 9 bases, with 16 bases between them. Germline V gene data show CDR1 as SQVTM and CDR2 as ANQGSEA. The CDR3 covers 13 residues. CDR3 region: CSVEREGGTTQYF. The CDR3 DNA is TGCAGCGTTGAGAGGGAAGGCGGGACGACGCAGTATTTT.

The genes are TRBV6-2 or TRBV6-3 and TRBJ2-7, with 7 bases lining up with TRBD1. V trimming: 0 bases; J trimming: 3 bases; junction bases outside the gene matches: 2. The germline V gene has CDR1 MNHEY and CDR2 SVGEGT. This CDR3 contains 14 residues. CDR3 nucleotide sequence: TGTGCCAGCAGTTACTCCCGACAGGGCTACGAGCAGTACTTC. Translated: CASSYSRQGYEQYF.

The J gene is TRBJ2-2, the V gene TRBV28, with 16 positions matching TRBD2. This CDR3 has 18 amino acids. Per the germline V gene, CDR1 is MDHEN and CDR2 is SYDVKM. V shed 6 bases, J shed 6 bases, and the junction held 10 bases outside the gene matches. The CDR3 here is CASSDGTSGRASAGELFF. As DNA, the CDR3 is TGTGCCAGCAGCGACGGGACTAGCGGGAGGGCTTCGGCCGGGGAGCTGTTTTTT.

This rearrangement joins TRBV4-3 to TRBJ2-2; tentative D call: TRBD1 (5 bases). Germline V gives CDR1 LGHNA, CDR2 YSLEER. V lost 0 bases and J lost 6, with 17 bases in between. This CDR3 region has 17 residues. DNA for the CDR3: TGCGCCAGCAGCCAAGATTTAGCCAGGGAAGTCCCCGGGGAGCTGTTTTTT. Translating gives CASSQDLAREVPGELFF.

The CDR3 loop reads CASSRQDYGYGYTF. The CDR3 region has the DNA TGTGCCAGCAGTCGCCAAGACTACGGCTATGGCTACACCTTC. J is TRBJ1-2 and V is TRBV6-5; D gene ambiguous. The germline V gene encodes CDR1 MNHEY and CDR2 SVGAGI. The CDR3 sequence is 14 residues long. V dropped 5 bases and J dropped 4 bases, with 14 bases sitting between them.

The chain uses TRBV27 and TRBJ2-3, with D perhaps matching TRBD2 (7 bases). From germline, CDR1 is MNHEY and CDR2 SMNVEV (reference sequence). V shed 3 bases and J shed 2 bases, with 9 bases lying between them. This CDR3 is built from 14 residues. The CDR3 reads CASSFRGATDTQYF. CDR3 DNA sequence: TGTGCCAGCAGTTTCCGGGGGGCCACAGATACGCAGTATTTT.

CDR3 DNA sequence: TGTGCCAGCAGCTTGGGGGAGACAGGGTTTCGTGGCTACACCTTC. This sequence encodes CASSLGETGFRGYTF. The V gene is TRBV5-5, the J gene TRBJ1-2; 7 bases map to TRBD1. Germline V gene lookup returns CDR1 SGHKS and CDR2 YYEKEE (reference sequence). Germline trimming cut 0 bases from V and 7 bases from J; bases unmatched to any gene: 9. The CDR3 has 15 residues. Using reference TRBV5-5 and TRBJ1-2 for the parts outside the CDR3, the full variable domain is DAGVTQSPTHLIKTRGQQVTLRCSPISGHKSVSWYQQVLGQGPQFIFQYYEKEERGRGNFPDRFSARQFPNYSSELNVNALLLGDSALYLCASSLGETGFRGYTFGSGTRLTVV.

The chain has TRBV12-3 or TRBV12-4 and TRBJ1-5, with a possible D match to TRBD1 (5 bases). CDR3 length equals 13 residues. Between the trimmed V and J ends, which lost 8 bases and 10 bases, there was a span of 18 bases. CDR3 in amino acids: CASGGTSRSPQHF. The CDR3 region has the DNA TGTGCCAGCGGGGGGACCAGCCGCTCTCCCCAGCATTTT.

This chain joins TRBV6-8 and TRBJ1-3; D remains ambiguous. The CDR3 spans 13 residues. Germline V CDR1 and CDR2: MNHGY, SAAAGT. The V and J ends lost 6 bases and 4 bases respectively, with 10 bases between them. The CDR3: CASRPKPGNTIYF. The CDR3 bases are TGTGCCAGCAGGCCTAAACCCGGAAACACCATATATTTT.

The genes are TRBV6-6 and TRBJ1-1, with 8 nucleotides matching TRBD1. Germline V gives CDR1 MNHNY, CDR2 SVGAGI (reference sequence). This CDR3 comprises 13 residues. J was trimmed by 6 bases and V by 5 bases; bases with no gene match: 5. CDR3 nucleotide sequence: TGTGCCAGCAGTGTTGACAGGGGCTCTGAAGCTTTCTTT. This sequence encodes CASSVDRGSEAFF.

This chain links TRBV5-1 with TRBJ2-4, with D maybe TRBD2 (7 bases). Germline V gives CDR1 SGHRS, CDR2 YFSETQ. The CDR3 extends over 16 amino acids. Trimming pared 0 bases from V and 5 bases from J, leaving 15 bases between. CDR3 amino acids: CASSLGFGGRENIQYF. The CDR3 coding sequence is TGCGCCAGCAGCTTGGGGTTCGGGGGGCGTGAAAACATTCAGTACTTC.

The rearrangement links TRBV7-8 to TRBJ2-7; tentatively, D is TRBD1 (6 bases). The V gene lost 5 bases and the J gene lost 5 bases, with 10 bases spanning the gap. The CDR3 loop spans 12 amino acids. Germline loops: CDR1 SGHVS, CDR2 FQNEAQ. The CDR3: CASSSRTDEQYF. The CDR3 DNA reads as TGTGCCAGCAGCAGTAGGACAGACGAGCAGTACTTC.

This clone was counted once. The genes are TRBV12-3 or TRBV12-4 and TRBJ1-2, with no clear D. There are 13 residues in the CDR3. V gave up 1 base and J gave up 7 bases, with 10 bases separating them. The DNA for the CDR3 is TGTGCCAGCAGTTTAGTCGGGAGCGGTGGCTACACCTTC. It translates to CASSLVGSGGYTF.

The V call is TRBV5-4, the J call TRBJ2-3, with D possibly matching TRBD2 (5 bases). This CDR3 has 14 residues. The ends were cut back, 5 bases at V and 4 bases at J, with 14 bases in the middle. In germline, CDR1 is SGHNT, CDR2 YYREEE (reference sequence). The CDR3 loop is CASRPSRFPDTQYF. Written as DNA, the CDR3 is TGTGCCAGCAGGCCTAGCCGGTTTCCAGATACGCAGTATTTT.

V is TRBV12-3 or TRBV12-4 and J is TRBJ2-1; no definite D call. Trimming took 1 base from V and 4 from J, leaving 5 bases between them. CDR3 size: 13 residues. In nucleotides, the CDR3 is TGTGCCAGCAGTTTAGGGCCGTACAATGAGCAGTTCTTC. Protein product: CASSLGPYNEQFF.

The rearrangement links TRBV5-6 to TRBJ2-1, with TRBD2 matching 12 bases. Trimming at V came to 2 bases and at J to 4 bases, leaving 1 base not matched to a gene. From germline, CDR1 is SGHDT and CDR2 YYEEEE. This CDR3 is built from 15 residues. CDR3 amino acids: CASSFGLAGYNEQFF. DNA for the CDR3: TGTGCCAGCAGCTTCGGACTAGCGGGGTACAATGAGCAGTTCTTC. Filled out from reference TRBV5-6 and TRBJ2-1, the complete variable domain reads DAGVTQSPTHLIKTRGQQVTLRCSPKSGHDTVSWYQQALGQGPQFIFQYYEEEERQRGNFPDRFSGHQFPNYSSELNVNALLLGDSALYLCASSFGLAGYNEQFFGPGTRLTVL.

V and J are TRBV28 and TRBJ1-6, with 9 bases identical to TRBD1. The V gene end was trimmed by 10 bases and the J gene end by 1 base; junction bases not matched to a gene: 17. The V gene's germline CDR1 is MDHEN and CDR2 SYDVKM. The CDR3 contains 19 residues. This CDR3 is CAKPWEGQGVGSYNSPLHF. The CDR3, as DNA: TGTGCCAAACCATGGGAGGGACAGGGTGTCGGTTCCTATAATTCACCCCTCCACTTT.

This clone was found a few times. The chain has TRBV25-1 and TRBJ1-5; 8 bases align to TRBD1. J gave up 1 base and V 9 bases, and 5 bases lay outside the gene matches. Germline CDR1 reads MGHDK; CDR2 reads SYGVNS. The CDR3 has 14 residues. This CDR3 reads CASQRTGSNQPQHF. The CDR3 DNA follows: TGTGCCAGTCAGAGGACAGGGAGCAATCAGCCCCAGCATTTT.

The table lists this clone with a count of one. Here the CDR3 reads CASSELFRYREKLFF. CDR3 DNA: TGTGCCAGCAGTGAATTGTTCCGGTATCGGGAAAAACTGTTTTTT. The J gene is TRBJ1-4, the V gene TRBV2; D gene unclear. The germline V and J ends were trimmed by 2 bases and 8 bases, with 15 bases remaining between them. Germline-derived CDR1 and CDR2 are SNHLY and FYNNEI. The CDR3 is 15 amino acids.